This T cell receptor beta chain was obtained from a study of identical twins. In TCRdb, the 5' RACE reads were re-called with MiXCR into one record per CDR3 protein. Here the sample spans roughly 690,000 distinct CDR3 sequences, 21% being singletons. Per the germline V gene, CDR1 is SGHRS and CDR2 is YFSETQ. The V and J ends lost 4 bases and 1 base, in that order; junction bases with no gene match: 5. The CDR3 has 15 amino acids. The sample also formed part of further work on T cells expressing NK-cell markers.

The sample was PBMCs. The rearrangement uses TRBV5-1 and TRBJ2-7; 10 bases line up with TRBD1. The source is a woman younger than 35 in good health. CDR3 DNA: TGCGCCAGCAGCAGGGGACAGGGGCAATCCTACGAGCAGTACTTC. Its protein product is CASSRGQGQSYEQYF.